The clone carrying this T cell receptor (beta chain) appeared a single time. Authors' analysis steps: How many nucleated cells were present was estimated from reference gene primer amplification. TCRdb keeps only in-frame clones here, not all; method: immunoSEQ multiplex PCR. V, J and clone size are those of that table, while D and trimming were read from the DNA. The table shows 150,000 or so clones, with over 80% occurring only once. The data derive from a study of blood T cell repertoires in COVID-19. Looking at the study overall: Whether acute or convalescent, the COVID-19 samples came from the United States, Italy and Spain. The analysed material was cDNA or gDNA that came from T cells, B-cell-depleted T cells, or PBMCs.

CDR1 SNHLY and CDR2 FYNNEI come from the germline V gene. The CDR3 is 16 amino acids. Trimming took off 6 bases at V and 4 bases at J, with 21 bases between the two ends. The chain recombines TRBV2 with TRBJ2-5, with a possible D match to TRBD1 (7 bases). The TCR sequence derives from a woman aged 60-75 years with acute or convalescent COVID-19. Sequenced sample: peripheral blood. The CDR3 loop reads CASSLRARGVGETQYF. CDR3 nucleotides: TGTGCCAGCAGCCTTAGGGCCAGGGGGGTGGGAGAGACCCAGTACTTC.